This T cell receptor (beta chain) appears in the sequencing data of a study of siplizumab effects on memory and regulatory T cells. The method was immunoSEQ multiplex PCR; TCRdb's version includes in-frame clones alone and lacks a portion of them. Of around 87,000 clones listed, more than 80% are singletons. This CDR3 contains 16 residues. Germline values: CDR1 MDHEN, CDR2 SYDVKM. V was trimmed by 0 bases and J by 0 bases, leaving 8 bases between them. This receptor was obtained from a human donor in good health. The chain couples TRBV28 to TRBJ2-2, with D unclear. Sequencing was done on a sample of CD4+ T cells sorted from blood. For the CDR3, the DNA is TGTGCCAGCAGTTTATGGTGGGGAACGAACACCGGGGAGCTGTTTTTT. This encodes CASSLWWGTNTGELFF. The full variable domain, in which reference TRBV28 and TRBJ2-2 provide the parts outside the CDR3, is DVKVTQSSRYLVKRTGEKVFLECVQDMDHENMFWYRQDPGLGLRLIYFSYDVKMKEKGDIPEGYSVSREKKERFSLILESASTNQTSMYLCASSLWWGTNTGELFFGEGSRLTVL.